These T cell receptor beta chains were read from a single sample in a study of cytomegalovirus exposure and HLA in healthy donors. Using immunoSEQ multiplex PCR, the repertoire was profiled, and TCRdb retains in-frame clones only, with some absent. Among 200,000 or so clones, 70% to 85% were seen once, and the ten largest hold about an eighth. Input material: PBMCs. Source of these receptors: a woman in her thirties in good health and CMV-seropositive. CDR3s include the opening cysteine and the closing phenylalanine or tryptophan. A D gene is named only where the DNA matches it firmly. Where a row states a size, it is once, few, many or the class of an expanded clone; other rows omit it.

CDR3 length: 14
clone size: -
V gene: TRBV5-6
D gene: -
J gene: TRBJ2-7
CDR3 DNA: TGTGCCAGCAGCTTGGGTACTAAACTCTACGAGCAGTACTTC
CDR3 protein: CASSLGTKLYEQYF

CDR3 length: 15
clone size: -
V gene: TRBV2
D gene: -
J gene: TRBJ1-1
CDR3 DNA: TGTGCCAGCAGAGGGGGGGAGCCTGGGAACACTGAAGCTTTCTTT
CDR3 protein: CASRGGEPGNTEAFF

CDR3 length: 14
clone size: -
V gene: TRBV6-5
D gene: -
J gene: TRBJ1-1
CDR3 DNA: TGTGCCAGCAGTTACCATTCCGGGAACACTGAAGCTTTCTTT
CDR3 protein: CASSYHSGNTEAFF

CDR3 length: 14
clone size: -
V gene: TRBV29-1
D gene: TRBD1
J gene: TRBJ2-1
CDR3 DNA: TGCAGCGTTTTCGGACAGGGTGGGACCAATGATCAGTTCTTC
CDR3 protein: CSVFGQGGTNDQFF

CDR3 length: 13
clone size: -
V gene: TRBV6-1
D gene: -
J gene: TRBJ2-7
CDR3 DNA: TGTGCCAGCACGTGGTCCAGGGGATACGAGCAGTACTTC
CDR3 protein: CASTWSRGYEQYF

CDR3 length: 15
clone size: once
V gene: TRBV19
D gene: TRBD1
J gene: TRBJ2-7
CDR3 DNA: TGTGCCAGTAGTACTCCGACAGGGGGGCCCTACGAGCAGTACTTC
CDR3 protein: CASSTPTGGPYEQYF

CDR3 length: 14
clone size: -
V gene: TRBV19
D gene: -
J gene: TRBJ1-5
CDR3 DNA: TGTGCCAGTAGTCTTGGGAGCAGCAATCAGCCCCAGCATTTT
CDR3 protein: CASSLGSSNQPQHF

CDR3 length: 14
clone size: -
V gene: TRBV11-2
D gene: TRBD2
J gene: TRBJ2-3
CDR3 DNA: TGTGCCAGCAGCTTAAGCGGGAGACCAGATACGCAGTATTTT
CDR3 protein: CASSLSGRPDTQYF

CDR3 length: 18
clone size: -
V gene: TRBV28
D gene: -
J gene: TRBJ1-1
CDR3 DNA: TGTGCCAGCTATTCCTGGGGGTTCTCCCGGACAGAGAACACTGAAGCTTTCTTT
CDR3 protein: CASYSWGFSRTENTEAFF

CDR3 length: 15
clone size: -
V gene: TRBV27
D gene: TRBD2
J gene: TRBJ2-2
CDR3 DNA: TGTGCCACTGCCGGTAGCGGGAGTGGAACCGGGGAGCTGTTTTTT
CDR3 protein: CATAGSGSGTGELFF

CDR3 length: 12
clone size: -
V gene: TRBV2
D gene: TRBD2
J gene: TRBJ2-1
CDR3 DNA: TGTGCCAGCAGTACGACTAGCGGGAGTGAGTTCTTC
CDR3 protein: CASSTTSGSEFF

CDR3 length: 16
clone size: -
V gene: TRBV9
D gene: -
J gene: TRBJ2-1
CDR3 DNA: TGTGCCAGCAGCGGCCGGGACTCCGGCTCCTACAATGAGCAGTTCTTC
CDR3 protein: CASSGRDSGSYNEQFF